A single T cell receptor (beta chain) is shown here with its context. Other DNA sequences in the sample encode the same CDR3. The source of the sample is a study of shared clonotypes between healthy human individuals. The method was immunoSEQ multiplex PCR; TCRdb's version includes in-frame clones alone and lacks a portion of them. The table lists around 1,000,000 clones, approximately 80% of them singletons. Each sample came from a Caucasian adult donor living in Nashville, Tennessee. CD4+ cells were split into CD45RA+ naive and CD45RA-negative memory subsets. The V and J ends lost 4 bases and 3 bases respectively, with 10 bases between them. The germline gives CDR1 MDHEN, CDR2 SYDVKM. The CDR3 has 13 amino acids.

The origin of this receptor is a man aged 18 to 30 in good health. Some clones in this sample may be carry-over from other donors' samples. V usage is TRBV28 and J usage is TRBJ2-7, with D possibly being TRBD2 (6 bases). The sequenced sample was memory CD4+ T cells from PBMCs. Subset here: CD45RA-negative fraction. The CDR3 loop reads CASSSPGGYEQYF. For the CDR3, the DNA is TGTGCCAGCAGTTCCCCCGGGGGCTACGAGCAGTACTTC.